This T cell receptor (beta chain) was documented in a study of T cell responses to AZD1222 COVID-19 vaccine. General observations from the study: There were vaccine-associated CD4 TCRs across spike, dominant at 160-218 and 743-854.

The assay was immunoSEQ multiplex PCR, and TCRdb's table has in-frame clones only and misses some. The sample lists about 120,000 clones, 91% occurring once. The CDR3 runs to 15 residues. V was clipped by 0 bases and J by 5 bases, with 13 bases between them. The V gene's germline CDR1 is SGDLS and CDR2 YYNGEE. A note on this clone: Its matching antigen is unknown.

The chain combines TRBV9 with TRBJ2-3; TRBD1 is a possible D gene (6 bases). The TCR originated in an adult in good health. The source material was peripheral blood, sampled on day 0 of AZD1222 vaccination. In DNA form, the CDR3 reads TGTGCCAGCAGCGTAGTGGGAACCAGGGGAGATACGCAGTATTTT. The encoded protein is CASSVVGTRGDTQYF.